What follows describes a single T cell receptor (beta chain). This entry belongs to a study of cytomegalovirus exposure and HLA in healthy donors. Study overall: The study placed about 86% of its 398 genotyped donors in the Caucasian-associated ancestry cluster.

Researchers ran the PCR with 60 Vbeta and 13 Jbeta primers. Profiled with immunoSEQ multiplex PCR; TCRdb holds only in-frame clones, not every one. Found here are some 110,000 clones, approximately 82% of them singletons; the top ten hold over 20%. Each of the donors was a healthy bone marrow donor. The material sequenced was PBMCs. The receptor was derived from a young man in good health and CMV-seropositive.

The CDR3 region is CASSLDIHSGNTIYF. In nucleotides, the CDR3 is TGTGCCAGCAGCCTGGACATTCACTCTGGAAACACCATATATTTT. The chain combines TRBV9 with TRBJ1-3, with TRBD1 as a possible D gene (5 bases). The CDR3 sequence is 15 residues long. Looked up from germline, CDR1 is SGDLS and CDR2 is YYNGEE. V lost 4 bases to trimming and J lost 0 bases, with 11 bases between them.